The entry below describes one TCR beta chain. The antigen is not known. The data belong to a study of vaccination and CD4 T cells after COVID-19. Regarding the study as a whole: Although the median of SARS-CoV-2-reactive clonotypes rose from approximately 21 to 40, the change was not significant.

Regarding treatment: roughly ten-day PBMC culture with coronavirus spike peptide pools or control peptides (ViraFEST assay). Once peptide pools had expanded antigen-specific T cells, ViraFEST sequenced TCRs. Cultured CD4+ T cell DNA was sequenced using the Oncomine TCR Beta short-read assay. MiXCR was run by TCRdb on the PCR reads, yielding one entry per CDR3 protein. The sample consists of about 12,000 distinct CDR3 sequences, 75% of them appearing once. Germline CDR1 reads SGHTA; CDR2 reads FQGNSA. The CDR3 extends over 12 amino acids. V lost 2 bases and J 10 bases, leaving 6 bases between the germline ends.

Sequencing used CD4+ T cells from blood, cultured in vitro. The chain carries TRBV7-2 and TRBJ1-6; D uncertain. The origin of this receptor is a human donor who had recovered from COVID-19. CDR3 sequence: CASSLSASPLHF. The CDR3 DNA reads TGTGCCAGCAGCTTATCCGCATCACCCCTCCACTTT.